This is a list of T cell receptor beta chains from one sample in a study of metastatic and nonmetastatic thyroid tumors. TCRdb ran MiXCR on the PCR reads. The sample contains roughly 16,000 clones, 20% to 30% of which appear only once. Sequencing input: adjacent normal tissue. These receptors all come from a female donor with papillary thyroid cancer or a benign thyroid nodule (not recorded which). Some clones in this sample may be carry-over from other donors' samples. Each CDR3 is given with its conserved first and last residue. A D gene is named only where the DNA matches it firmly. Size is stated for part of the rows, as once, few or many counts, or as a class when the clone is expanded.

v_gene: TRBV2; len: 13; j_gene: TRBJ2-1; abundance: NA; d_gene: NA; CDR3nt: TGTGCCAGCAGTGCCCAGGGGAGGAATGAGCAGTTCTTC; CDR3aa: CASSAQGRNEQFF
v_gene: TRBV5-1; len: 13; j_gene: TRBJ2-1; abundance: NA; d_gene: TRBD1; CDR3nt: TGCGCCAGCAGCCGGACAGGGGGCAATGAGCAGTTCTTC; CDR3aa: CASSRTGGNEQFF
v_gene: TRBV19; len: 16; j_gene: TRBJ2-2; abundance: few; d_gene: TRBD1; CDR3nt: TGTGCCAGTAGTGCCTGGACAGGGGACATCACCGGGGAGCTGTTTTTT; CDR3aa: CASSAWTGDITGELFF
v_gene: TRBV2; len: 15; j_gene: TRBJ2-7; abundance: NA; d_gene: NA; CDR3nt: TGTGCCAGCAGCGAAGGGACGGTAGCTCCCGCCGAGCAGTACTTC; CDR3aa: CASSEGTVAPAEQYF
v_gene: TRBV6-1; len: 13; j_gene: TRBJ2-7; abundance: few; d_gene: TRBD1; CDR3nt: TGTGCCAGCAGACGGGACAGTGTTAGGGAGCAGTACTTC; CDR3aa: CASRRDSVREQYF
v_gene: TRBV4-1; len: 16; j_gene: TRBJ2-1; abundance: NA; d_gene: NA; CDR3nt: TGCGCCAGCAGCCAAGAGACGAGTAGCCGCCTAAATGAGCAGTTCTTC; CDR3aa: CASSQETSSRLNEQFF
v_gene: TRBV10-1; len: 14; j_gene: TRBJ2-7; abundance: NA; d_gene: TRBD2; CDR3nt: TGCGCCAGCAGTTTTAGCGGGAAGAACTACGAGCAGTACTTC; CDR3aa: CASSFSGKNYEQYF
v_gene: TRBV6-5; len: 16; j_gene: TRBJ1-2; abundance: NA; d_gene: NA; CDR3nt: TGTGCCAGCAGTTACTCCTACGACAGGCGGGTTTTTGGCTACACCTTC; CDR3aa: CASSYSYDRRVFGYTF
v_gene: TRBV28; len: 11; j_gene: TRBJ2-7; abundance: few; d_gene: NA; CDR3nt: TGTGCCAGCAGTCGCTTCTACGAGCAGTACTTC; CDR3aa: CASSRFYEQYF
v_gene: TRBV29-1; len: 11; j_gene: TRBJ1-2; abundance: NA; d_gene: NA; CDR3nt: TGCAGCGTTGAGGGGAACTATGGCTACACCTTC; CDR3aa: CSVEGNYGYTF
v_gene: TRBV7-9; len: 14; j_gene: TRBJ2-1; abundance: NA; d_gene: NA; CDR3nt: TGTGCCAGCAGCCCAGCTTTAGGGTTTGGCGAGCAGTTCTTC; CDR3aa: CASSPALGFGEQFF
v_gene: TRBV6-1; len: 13; j_gene: TRBJ1-4; abundance: many; d_gene: NA; CDR3nt: TGTGCCAGCAGTGACTCCCAGAAAACCAAACTGTTTTTT; CDR3aa: CASSDSQKTKLFF
v_gene: TRBV7-8; len: 17; j_gene: TRBJ1-6; abundance: once; d_gene: NA; CDR3nt: TGTGCCAGCAGCTTAATGGGCAGGGGCTCCTATAATTCACCCCTCCACTTT; CDR3aa: CASSLMGRGSYNSPLHF
v_gene: TRBV20-1; len: 15; j_gene: TRBJ2-7; abundance: NA; d_gene: TRBD1; CDR3nt: TGCAGTGCCCCCATGGACAGGGGTCCTTCCTACGAGCAGTACTTC; CDR3aa: CSAPMDRGPSYEQYF
v_gene: TRBV5-1; len: 13; j_gene: TRBJ1-1; abundance: NA; d_gene: NA; CDR3nt: TGCGCCAGCTATCGGACAGACAACACTGAAGCTTTCTTT; CDR3aa: CASYRTDNTEAFF
v_gene: TRBV6-5; len: 14; j_gene: TRBJ2-2; abundance: many; d_gene: NA; CDR3nt: TGTGCCAGCAGTTACGTCGCGTCGACCGGGGAGCTGTTTTTT; CDR3aa: CASSYVASTGELFF
v_gene: TRBV24-1; len: 16; j_gene: TRBJ2-3; abundance: few; d_gene: TRBD2; CDR3nt: TGTGCCACCAGCGTGACTAGCGGGAGGGACACAGATACGCAGTATTTT; CDR3aa: CATSVTSGRDTDTQYF
v_gene: TRBV6-5; len: 14; j_gene: TRBJ1-2; abundance: NA; d_gene: NA; CDR3nt: TGTGCCAGCAGTTACCAGGGCATGAACTATGGCTACACCTTC; CDR3aa: CASSYQGMNYGYTF
v_gene: TRBV7-8; len: 15; j_gene: TRBJ2-7; abundance: few; d_gene: TRBD1; CDR3nt: TGTGCCAGCAGCTCGAGTCCGGGACAGGGTGTCGAGCAGTACTTC; CDR3aa: CASSSSPGQGVEQYF
v_gene: TRBV7-6; len: 14; j_gene: TRBJ1-1; abundance: NA; d_gene: TRBD1; CDR3nt: TGTGCCAGCAGCCAGGGACAGGGGGGCACTGAAGCTTTCTTT; CDR3aa: CASSQGQGGTEAFF
v_gene: TRBV6-1; len: 14; j_gene: TRBJ2-5; abundance: few; d_gene: TRBD2; CDR3nt: TGTGCCAGCAGTGAATTGGGGGGGGGAGAGACCCAGTACTTC; CDR3aa: CASSELGGGETQYF
v_gene: TRBV11-1; len: 17; j_gene: TRBJ2-1; abundance: NA; d_gene: TRBD2; CDR3nt: TGTGCCAGCATCCCTCGTTGGGGCGGGGGGAATTACAATGAGCAGTTCTTC; CDR3aa: CASIPRWGGGNYNEQFF
v_gene: TRBV10-1; len: 15; j_gene: TRBJ1-1; abundance: NA; d_gene: NA; CDR3nt: TGCGCCAGCAGTGAGTCGGGTAGGGGTTTGGGTGAAGCTTTCTTT; CDR3aa: CASSESGRGLGEAFF
v_gene: TRBV9; len: 15; j_gene: TRBJ2-1; abundance: NA; d_gene: TRBD2; CDR3nt: TGTGCCAGCAGCCTGACTAGCGGGGCCTACAATGAGCAGTTCTTC; CDR3aa: CASSLTSGAYNEQFF
v_gene: TRBV28; len: 15; j_gene: TRBJ1-3; abundance: NA; d_gene: TRBD1; CDR3nt: TGTGCCAGCAGTTCCCGCAGGGGGCTGGGAAACACCATATATTTT; CDR3aa: CASSSRRGLGNTIYF
v_gene: TRBV6-2/TRBV6-3; len: 15; j_gene: TRBJ2-1; abundance: few; d_gene: TRBD2; CDR3nt: TGTGCCAGCAGTTACTCGACTAGCGGGAACAATGAGCAGTTCTTC; CDR3aa: CASSYSTSGNNEQFF
v_gene: TRBV19; len: 15; j_gene: TRBJ1-5; abundance: many; d_gene: NA; CDR3nt: TGTGCCAGTAGTACCACTTGGGACATAAATCAGCCCCAGCATTTT; CDR3aa: CASSTTWDINQPQHF
v_gene: TRBV11-2; len: 15; j_gene: TRBJ2-1; abundance: few; d_gene: TRBD1; CDR3nt: TGTGCCAGCAGCGGCTGGCAGGGGGCGCGAGATGAGCAGTTCTTC; CDR3aa: CASSGWQGARDEQFF
v_gene: TRBV9; len: 17; j_gene: TRBJ1-2; abundance: few; d_gene: TRBD1; CDR3nt: TGTGCCAGCAGCTTAATGGACAGGGGGCGAGGAACTGGTGGCTACACCTTC; CDR3aa: CASSLMDRGRGTGGYTF
v_gene: TRBV5-1; len: 13; j_gene: TRBJ1-6; abundance: few; d_gene: TRBD1; CDR3nt: TGCGCCAGCAGCTTGGCCAAGGGGGCCCCCCTCCACTTT; CDR3aa: CASSLAKGAPLHF
v_gene: TRBV19; len: 13; j_gene: TRBJ1-1; abundance: many; d_gene: NA; CDR3nt: TGTGCCAGTAGTATTTGGGGGAACACTGAAGCTTTCTTT; CDR3aa: CASSIWGNTEAFF
v_gene: TRBV20-1; len: 15; j_gene: TRBJ2-7; abundance: once; d_gene: NA; CDR3nt: TGCAGTGCTACCACTTCCGTGGGTTTAGGTTACGAGCAGTACTTC; CDR3aa: CSATTSVGLGYEQYF
v_gene: TRBV2; len: 15; j_gene: TRBJ2-3; abundance: few; d_gene: NA; CDR3nt: TGTGCCAGCAGTGATACGGGGTCTAGCACAGATACGCAGTATTTT; CDR3aa: CASSDTGSSTDTQYF
v_gene: TRBV20-1; len: 12; j_gene: TRBJ2-7; abundance: NA; d_gene: TRBD1; CDR3nt: TGCAGTCCGACCGGACAGGACTACGAGCAGTACTTC; CDR3aa: CSPTGQDYEQYF
v_gene: TRBV11-2; len: 15; j_gene: TRBJ1-6; abundance: NA; d_gene: NA; CDR3nt: TGTGCCAGCAGCTTAGAGTCAGGGTCCAATTCACCCCTCCACTTT; CDR3aa: CASSLESGSNSPLHF
v_gene: TRBV6-1; len: 16; j_gene: TRBJ1-6; abundance: many; d_gene: TRBD1; CDR3nt: TGTGCCAGCAGACGCAAGGGACAGGGTATCAGTTCACCCCTCCACTTT; CDR3aa: CASRRKGQGISSPLHF
v_gene: TRBV7-8; len: 16; j_gene: TRBJ1-5; abundance: NA; d_gene: TRBD1; CDR3nt: TGTGCCAGCAGCTTAGATGGGACAGGGACGGGGCAGCCCCAGCATTTT; CDR3aa: CASSLDGTGTGQPQHF
v_gene: TRBV6-1; len: 16; j_gene: TRBJ2-7; abundance: NA; d_gene: TRBD1; CDR3nt: TGTGCCAGCACCTGGGGAACTATGACAGGGGCTAACGAGCAGTACTTC; CDR3aa: CASTWGTMTGANEQYF
v_gene: TRBV12-3/TRBV12-4; len: 15; j_gene: TRBJ1-5; abundance: NA; d_gene: NA; CDR3nt: TGTGCCAGCAGTTTAGGAGGGGGACTCAATCAGCCCCAGCATTTT; CDR3aa: CASSLGGGLNQPQHF
v_gene: TRBV6-1; len: 11; j_gene: TRBJ2-3; abundance: NA; d_gene: NA; CDR3nt: TGTGCCAGCACCCTTGGGGATACGCAGTATTTT; CDR3aa: CASTLGDTQYF
v_gene: TRBV18; len: 14; j_gene: TRBJ1-4; abundance: NA; d_gene: NA; CDR3nt: TGTGCCAGCTCACCATCCGACAGGAGCGGAAAACTGTTTTTT; CDR3aa: CASSPSDRSGKLFF
v_gene: TRBV27; len: 15; j_gene: TRBJ2-7; abundance: NA; d_gene: TRBD2; CDR3nt: TGTGCCAGCAGTTTAGGCGGGGGGATTCCCTACGAGCAGTACTTC; CDR3aa: CASSLGGGIPYEQYF
v_gene: TRBV12-3/TRBV12-4; len: 15; j_gene: TRBJ1-2; abundance: few; d_gene: NA; CDR3nt: TGTGCCAGCAGCCGGAACGAACAAGCTAACTATGGCTACACCTTC; CDR3aa: CASSRNEQANYGYTF
v_gene: TRBV5-1; len: 15; j_gene: TRBJ2-7; abundance: NA; d_gene: TRBD2; CDR3nt: TGCGCCAGCAAGGGGACTAGCGGGAACAACTACGAGCAGTACTTC; CDR3aa: CASKGTSGNNYEQYF
v_gene: TRBV2; len: 13; j_gene: TRBJ1-6; abundance: few; d_gene: NA; CDR3nt: TGTGCCAGCAGTGGGCAGGGCGGGTCACCCCTCCACTTT; CDR3aa: CASSGQGGSPLHF
v_gene: TRBV20-1; len: 16; j_gene: TRBJ2-7; abundance: NA; d_gene: TRBD2; CDR3nt: TGCAGTGCTGAAAGGACTAGCGGGGCCAGCTCCTACGAGCAGTACTTC; CDR3aa: CSAERTSGASSYEQYF
v_gene: TRBV12-3/TRBV12-4; len: 12; j_gene: TRBJ2-1; abundance: few; d_gene: TRBD2; CDR3nt: TGTGCCAGCAGGGAACGGGGGGTTGAGCAGTTCTTC; CDR3aa: CASRERGVEQFF
v_gene: TRBV12-3/TRBV12-4; len: 12; j_gene: TRBJ2-7; abundance: few; d_gene: NA; CDR3nt: TGTGCCAGCAGTTTATATCTAGACGAGCAGTACTTC; CDR3aa: CASSLYLDEQYF
v_gene: TRBV11-3; len: 14; j_gene: TRBJ2-2; abundance: once; d_gene: NA; CDR3nt: TGTGCCAGCTGCCGGGACCTCATCACCGTGGAGCTGTTTTTT; CDR3aa: CASCRDLITVELFF